The T cell receptor (beta chain) described here comes from a study of beta chain features in type 1 diabetes. Overall study context: Patients looked much like healthy donors when it came to age, gender and cell yields.

Trimming took 6 bases from V and 10 from J; bases not matched to a gene: 14. The CDR3 totals 15 residues. CDR1 and CDR2 (germline): SGDLS, YYNGEE. A sort by CD45RO/CCR7/CD25/CD127/CD95/CD27 yielded CD4+ naive, central memory, regulatory and stem cell-like memory cells. Overall study findings and caveats: Moderate but significant shortening of TCRB CDR3s was recorded in all four CD4+ subsets from Type 1 diabetes patients. Naive, central memory and Treg TCRB repertoires appeared more alike in patients than in healthy donors. It was possible that PCR favored shorter templates, equally so in patients and controls.

The table lists this clone with a few counts. What it binds is not known. Expressed TCRB transcripts were sequenced because the isolated RNA had all been reverse transcribed beforehand. The assay was immunoSEQ multiplex PCR, and TCRdb's table has in-frame clones only and misses some. The data hold approximately 150,000 clones, with approximately 13% observed a single time. The receptor's source is a man in his late teens or twenties with type 1 diabetes. The chain uses TRBV9 and TRBJ2-1; 9 positions match TRBD2. Specimen: central memory CD4+ T cells from blood. This CDR3 is CASTAGGGGALEQFF. The CDR3 bases are TGTGCCAGCACCGCCGGTGGCGGGGGGGCCTTGGAGCAGTTCTTC.